This TCR beta chain was recorded in a study of blood T cell repertoires in COVID-19. Profiling relied on immunoSEQ multiplex PCR, and the TCRdb table lists in-frame clones only, not all of them. The sample gives approximately 150,000 clones, 60% to 85% of which show up once; roughly 8.7% is in the top ten. The source of this sequence is a man aged 50-59 years with active or convalescent COVID-19. Sequencing used peripheral blood.

The CDR3 loop is CASSPVNIRQGRVQETQYF. CDR3 DNA sequence: TGTGCCAGCTCACCGGTCAACATTCGGCAGGGTAGGGTCCAAGAGACCCAGTACTTC. The rearrangement uses TRBV18 and TRBJ2-5; D possibly corresponds to TRBD1 (5 bases). The CDR3 is 19 residues long. Trimming removed 3 bases from V and 1 base from J, with 24 bases in between. Per germline, CDR1 KGHSH and CDR2 LQKENI.